This paragraph reports one T cell receptor beta chain. Its antigen is currently unknown. The source of the sample is a study of OX40 agonist ivuxolimab in advanced cancers. Study information: It was ivuxolimab, an agonistic anti-OX40 (CD134) antibody, that patients were treated with. Three patients, one with hepatocellular carcinoma and two with cutaneous melanoma, responded partially.

The V gene's germline CDR1 is SGHTA and CDR2 FQGNSA. The CDR3 loop spans 13 amino acids. The V and J ends lost 6 bases and 7 bases respectively, with 15 bases between them. Measured with immunoSEQ multiplex PCR; TCRdb has only the in-frame clones, and not every one. The sample has 60,000 to 90,000 clones, 80% to 90% seen once. Regarding the study as a whole: CD4+ and CD8+ blood T cells expanded clonally by week 6 at 0.1 to 3.0 mg/kg.

The sequence came from an adult with an advanced solid tumor such as melanoma, head and neck, liver or kidney cancer. Sequenced here: CD4+ or CD8+ T cells sorted from blood, sampled in a trial of the OX40 agonist ivuxolimab. J is TRBJ2-5 and V is TRBV7-2; possibly TRBD1 or TRBD2 for D (7 bases each). The DNA of the CDR3 is TGTGCCAGCAGGGGAGGGGGCCCAGGGACCCAGTACTTC. This sequence encodes CASRGGGPGTQYF.